This T cell receptor beta chain was sequenced for a study of T cell repertoires in cytomegalovirus infection. About the research overall: Well-studied HLA-B-restricted CMV epitopes were used in the study alongside recently identified HLA-C-restricted ones. Carrying CMV and the relevant HLA type showed in public TCR beta signatures.

Details on this clonotype: Its cognate antigen is unknown.

CDR1 and CDR2 from the germline V gene are PRHDT and FYEKMQ (reference sequence). This CDR3 is 18 amino acids long. The trim removed 3 bases at V and 0 bases at J, leaving 10 bases unmatched. Via MiXCR, TCRdb re-called the reads, giving one row per CDR3 protein. The table shows under 450,000 distinct CDR3 sequences, with 34% occurring only once. This specimen consisted of cultured PBMCs, obtained from culture after CMV antigen stimulation. The clonotype comes from a human donor in good health (CMV status not recorded). Some clones in this sample may be carry-over from other donors' samples. The chain is built from TRBV13 and TRBJ2-3; TRBD2 matches 9 bases. The CDR3 bases are TGTGCCAGCAGCTTGGCTCCCATAAGCGGGAGGAGCACAGATACGCAGTATTTT. This encodes CASSLAPISGRSTDTQYF.